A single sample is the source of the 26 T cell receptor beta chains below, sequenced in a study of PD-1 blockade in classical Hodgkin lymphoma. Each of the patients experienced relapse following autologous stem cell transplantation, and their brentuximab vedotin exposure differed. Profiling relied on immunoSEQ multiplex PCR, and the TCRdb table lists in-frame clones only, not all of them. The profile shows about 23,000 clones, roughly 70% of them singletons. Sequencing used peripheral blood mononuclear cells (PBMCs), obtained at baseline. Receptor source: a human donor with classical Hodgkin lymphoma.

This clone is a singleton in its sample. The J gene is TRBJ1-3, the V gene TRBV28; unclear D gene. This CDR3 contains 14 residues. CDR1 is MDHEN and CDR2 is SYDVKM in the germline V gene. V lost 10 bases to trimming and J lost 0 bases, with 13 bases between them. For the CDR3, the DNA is TGTGCCACCCGGGGTCAGAGCTCTGGAAACACCATATATTTT. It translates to CATRGQSSGNTIYF.

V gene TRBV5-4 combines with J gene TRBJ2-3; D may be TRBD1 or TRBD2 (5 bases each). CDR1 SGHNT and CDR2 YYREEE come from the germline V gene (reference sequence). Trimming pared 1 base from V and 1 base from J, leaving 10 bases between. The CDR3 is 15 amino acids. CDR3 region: CASSLPGTGTDTQYF. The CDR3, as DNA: TGTGCCAGCAGCTTGCCGGGGACCGGCACAGATACGCAGTATTTT.

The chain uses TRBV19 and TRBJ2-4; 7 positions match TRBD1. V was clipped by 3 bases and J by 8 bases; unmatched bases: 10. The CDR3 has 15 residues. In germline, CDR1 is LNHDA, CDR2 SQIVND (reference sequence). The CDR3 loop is CASSIMAAGGYIQYF. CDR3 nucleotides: TGTGCCAGTAGTATCATGGCAGCAGGGGGTTACATTCAGTACTTC.

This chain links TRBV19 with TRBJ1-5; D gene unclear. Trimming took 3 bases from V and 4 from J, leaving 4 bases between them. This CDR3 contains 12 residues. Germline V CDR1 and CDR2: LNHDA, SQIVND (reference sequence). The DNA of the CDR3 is TGTGCCAGTAGTATGCTGAATCAGCCCCAGCATTTT. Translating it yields CASSMLNQPQHF. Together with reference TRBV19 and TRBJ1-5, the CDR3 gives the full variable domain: DGGITQSPKYLFRKEGQNVTLSCEQNLNHDAMYWYRQDPGQGLRLIYYSQIVNDFQKGDIAEGYSVSREKKESFPLTVTSAQKNPTAFYLCASSMLNQPQHFGDGTRLSIL.

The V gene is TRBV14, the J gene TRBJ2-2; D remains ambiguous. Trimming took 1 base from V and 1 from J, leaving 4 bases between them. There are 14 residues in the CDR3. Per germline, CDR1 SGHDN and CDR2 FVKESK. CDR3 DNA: TGTGCCAGCAGCCAAGGAAGGAACACCGGGGAGCTGTTTTTT. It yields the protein CASSQGRNTGELFF.

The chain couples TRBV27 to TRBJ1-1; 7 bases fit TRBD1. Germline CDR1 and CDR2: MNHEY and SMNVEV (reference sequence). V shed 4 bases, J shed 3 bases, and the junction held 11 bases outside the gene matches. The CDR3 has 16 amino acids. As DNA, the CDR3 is TGTGCCAGCAGTTGGAAAGGGGGCGGGAGGTACACTGAAGCTTTCTTT. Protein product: CASSWKGGGRYTEAFF.

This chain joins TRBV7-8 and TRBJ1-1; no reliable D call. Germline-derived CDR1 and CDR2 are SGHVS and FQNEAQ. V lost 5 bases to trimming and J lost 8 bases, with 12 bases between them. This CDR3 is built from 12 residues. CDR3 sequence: CASSPLSAEAFF. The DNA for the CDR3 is TGTGCCAGCAGCCCCCTATCGGCGGAAGCTTTCTTT.

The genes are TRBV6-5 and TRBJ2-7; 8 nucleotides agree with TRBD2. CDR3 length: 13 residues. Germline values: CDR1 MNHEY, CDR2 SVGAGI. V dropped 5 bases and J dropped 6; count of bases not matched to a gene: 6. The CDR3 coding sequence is TGTGCCAGCAGTCATAGCGGGATCGGCGAGCAGTACTTC. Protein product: CASSHSGIGEQYF.

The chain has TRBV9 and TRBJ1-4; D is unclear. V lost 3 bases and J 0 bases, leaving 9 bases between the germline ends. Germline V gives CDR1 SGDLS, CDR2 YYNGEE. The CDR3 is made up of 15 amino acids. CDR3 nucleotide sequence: TGTGCCAGCAGCGCAGATTTGGCAACTAATGAAAAACTGTTTTTT. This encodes CASSADLATNEKLFF.

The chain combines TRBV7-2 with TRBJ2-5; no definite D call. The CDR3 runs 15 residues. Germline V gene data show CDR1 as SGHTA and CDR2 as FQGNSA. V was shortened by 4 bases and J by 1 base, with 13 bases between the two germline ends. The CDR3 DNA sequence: TGTGCCAGCAGCTCAGGCCCCATTCCCCAAGAGACCCAGTACTTC. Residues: CASSSGPIPQETQYF. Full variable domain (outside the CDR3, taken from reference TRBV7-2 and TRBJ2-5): GAGVSQSPSNKVTEKGKDVELRCDPISGHTALYWYRQSLGQGLEFLIYFQGNSAPDKSGLPSDRFSAERTGGSVSTLTIQRTQQEDSAVYLCASSSGPIPQETQYFGPGTRLLVL.

CDR3 sequence (DNA): TGTGCCAGCAGCTTTTTTATGGGAGGGGAGACCCAGTACTTC. This sequence encodes CASSFFMGGETQYF. The rearrangement uses TRBV5-6 and TRBJ2-5; 7 nucleotides align to TRBD2. The V gene's germline CDR1 is SGHDT and CDR2 YYEEEE. This CDR3 is 14 amino acids long. V trimming: 2 bases; J trimming: 5 bases; junction bases outside the gene matches: 6.

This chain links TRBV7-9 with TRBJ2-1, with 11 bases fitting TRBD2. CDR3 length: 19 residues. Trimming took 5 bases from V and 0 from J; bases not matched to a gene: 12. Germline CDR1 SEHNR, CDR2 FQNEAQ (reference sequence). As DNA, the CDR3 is TGTGCCAGCAGCCCGGGTCTAGCGGGGGGCCTTAGCTCCTACAATGAGCAGTTCTTC. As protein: CASSPGLAGGLSSYNEQFF.

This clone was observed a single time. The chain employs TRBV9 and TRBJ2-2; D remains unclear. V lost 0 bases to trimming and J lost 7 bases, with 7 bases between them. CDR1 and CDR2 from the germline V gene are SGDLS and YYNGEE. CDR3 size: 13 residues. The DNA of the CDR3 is TGTGCCAGCAGCGTAGCCGGCAGCGGGGAGCTGTTTTTT. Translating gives CASSVAGSGELFF.

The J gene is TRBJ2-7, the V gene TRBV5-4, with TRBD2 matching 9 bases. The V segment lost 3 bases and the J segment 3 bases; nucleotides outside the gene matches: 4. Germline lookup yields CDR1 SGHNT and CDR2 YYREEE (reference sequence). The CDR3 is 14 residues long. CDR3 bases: TGTGCCAGCAGCTACTTAGCGGGAGTCTACGAGCAGTACTTC. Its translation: CASSYLAGVYEQYF. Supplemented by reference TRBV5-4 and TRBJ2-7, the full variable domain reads ETGVTQSPTHLIKTRGQQVTLRCSSQSGHNTVSWYQQALGQGPQFIFQYYREEENGRGNFPPRFSGLQFPNYSSELNVNALELDDSALYLCASSYLAGVYEQYFGPGTRLTVT.

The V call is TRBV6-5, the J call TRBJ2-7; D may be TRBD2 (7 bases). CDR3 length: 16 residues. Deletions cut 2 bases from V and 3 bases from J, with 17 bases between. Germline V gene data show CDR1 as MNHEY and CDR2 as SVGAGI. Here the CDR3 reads CASSYQGGGPGYEQYF. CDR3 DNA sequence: TGTGCCAGCAGTTACCAAGGGGGGGGTCCGGGCTACGAGCAGTACTTC.

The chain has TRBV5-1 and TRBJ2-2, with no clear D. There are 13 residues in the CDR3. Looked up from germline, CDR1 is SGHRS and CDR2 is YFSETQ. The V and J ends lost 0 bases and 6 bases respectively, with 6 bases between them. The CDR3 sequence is CASSLAVAGELFF. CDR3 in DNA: TGCGCCAGCAGCTTGGCGGTGGCCGGGGAGCTGTTTTTT.

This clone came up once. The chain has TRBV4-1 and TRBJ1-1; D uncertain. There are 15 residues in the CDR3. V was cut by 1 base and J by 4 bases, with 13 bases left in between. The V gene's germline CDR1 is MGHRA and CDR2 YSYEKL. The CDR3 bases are TGCGCCAGCAGCCAAGTTCCGAGTATGGTCACTGAAGCTTTCTTT. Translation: CASSQVPSMVTEAFF.

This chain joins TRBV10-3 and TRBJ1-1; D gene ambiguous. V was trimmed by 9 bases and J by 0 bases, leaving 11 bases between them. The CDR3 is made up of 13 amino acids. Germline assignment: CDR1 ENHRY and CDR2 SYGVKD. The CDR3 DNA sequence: TGTGCCATTCGGACGGGGATGAACACTGAAGCTTTCTTT. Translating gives CAIRTGMNTEAFF.

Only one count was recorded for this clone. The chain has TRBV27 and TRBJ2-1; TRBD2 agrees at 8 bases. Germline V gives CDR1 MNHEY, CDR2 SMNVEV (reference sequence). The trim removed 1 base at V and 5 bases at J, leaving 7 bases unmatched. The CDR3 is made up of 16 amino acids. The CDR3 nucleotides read TGTGCCAGCAGTTTATTAGGGCTAGCGGGCCACAATGAGCAGTTCTTC. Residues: CASSLLGLAGHNEQFF.

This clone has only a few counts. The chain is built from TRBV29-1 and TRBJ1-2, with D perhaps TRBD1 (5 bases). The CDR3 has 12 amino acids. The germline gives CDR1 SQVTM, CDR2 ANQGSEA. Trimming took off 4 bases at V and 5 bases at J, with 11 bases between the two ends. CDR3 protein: CSVVQAQYGYTF. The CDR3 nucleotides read TGCAGCGTTGTACAGGCACAATATGGCTACACCTTC. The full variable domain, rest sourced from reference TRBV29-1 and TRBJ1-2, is SAVISQKPSRDICQRGTSLTIQCQVDSQVTMMFWYRQQPGQSLTLIATANQGSEATYESGFVIDKFPISRPNLTFSTLTVSNMSPEDSSIYLCSVVQAQYGYTFGSGTRLTVV.

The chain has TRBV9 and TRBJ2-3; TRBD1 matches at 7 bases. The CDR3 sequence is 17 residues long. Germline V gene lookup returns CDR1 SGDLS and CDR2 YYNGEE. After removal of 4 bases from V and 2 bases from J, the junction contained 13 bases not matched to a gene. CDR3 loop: CASSPRGGLLATDTQYF. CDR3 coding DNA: TGTGCCAGCAGCCCTAGAGGGGGCCTCCTTGCCACAGATACGCAGTATTTT.

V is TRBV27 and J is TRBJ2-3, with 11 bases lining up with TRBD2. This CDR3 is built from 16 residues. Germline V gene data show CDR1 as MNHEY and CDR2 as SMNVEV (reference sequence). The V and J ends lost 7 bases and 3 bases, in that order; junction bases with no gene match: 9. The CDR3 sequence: CASNQIAGGLTDTQYF. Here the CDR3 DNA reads TGTGCCAGCAACCAAATAGCGGGGGGGCTAACAGATACGCAGTATTTT.

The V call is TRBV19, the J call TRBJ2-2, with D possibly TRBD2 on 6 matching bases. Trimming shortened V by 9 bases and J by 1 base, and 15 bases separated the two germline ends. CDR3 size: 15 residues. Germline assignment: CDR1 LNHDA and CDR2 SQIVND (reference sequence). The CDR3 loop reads CASGPVGGNTGELFF. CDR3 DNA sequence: TGTGCCAGCGGCCCCGTGGGGGGGAACACCGGGGAGCTGTTTTTT.

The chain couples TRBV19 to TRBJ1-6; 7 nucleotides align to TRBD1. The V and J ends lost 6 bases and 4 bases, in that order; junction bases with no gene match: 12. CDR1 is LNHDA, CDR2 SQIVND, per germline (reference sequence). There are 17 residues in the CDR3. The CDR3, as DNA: TGTGCCAGTAGCCTAAATCCAGGGACAGAATATAATTCACCCCTCCACTTT. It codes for CASSLNPGTEYNSPLHF.

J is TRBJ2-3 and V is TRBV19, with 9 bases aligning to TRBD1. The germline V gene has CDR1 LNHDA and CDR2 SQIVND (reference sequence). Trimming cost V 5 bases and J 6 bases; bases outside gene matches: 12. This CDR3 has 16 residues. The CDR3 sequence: CASSPLGQGSVDTQYF. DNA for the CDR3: TGTGCCAGTAGTCCCCTGGGACAGGGCAGCGTGGATACGCAGTATTTT.

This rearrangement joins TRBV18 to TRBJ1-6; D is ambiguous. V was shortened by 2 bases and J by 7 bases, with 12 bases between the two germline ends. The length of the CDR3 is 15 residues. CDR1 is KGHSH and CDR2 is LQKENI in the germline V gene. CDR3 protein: CASSPGQERNSPLHF. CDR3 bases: TGTGCCAGCTCACCAGGTCAGGAAAGGAATTCACCCCTCCACTTT.